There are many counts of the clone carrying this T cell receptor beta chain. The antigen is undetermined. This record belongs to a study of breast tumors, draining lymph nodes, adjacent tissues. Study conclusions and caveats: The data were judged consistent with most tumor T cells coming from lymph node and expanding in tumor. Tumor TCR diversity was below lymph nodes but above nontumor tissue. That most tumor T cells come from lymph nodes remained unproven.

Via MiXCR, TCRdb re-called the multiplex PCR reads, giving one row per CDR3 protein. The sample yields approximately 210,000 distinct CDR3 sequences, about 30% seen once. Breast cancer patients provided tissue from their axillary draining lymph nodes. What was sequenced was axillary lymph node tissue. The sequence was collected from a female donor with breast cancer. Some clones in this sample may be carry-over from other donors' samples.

CDR3 sequence (DNA): TGTGCCAGCAGTAGCGGGACTAGCACAGATACGCAGTATTTT. This gives the protein CASSSGTSTDTQYF. The chain links TRBV6-5 to TRBJ2-3, with 7 bases that match TRBD2. V shed 5 bases, J shed 0 bases, and the junction held 2 bases outside the gene matches. CDR1 is MNHEY, CDR2 SVGAGI, per germline. CDR3 length equals 14 residues.